Listed below are T cell receptor beta chains from one sample, sequenced in a study of T cells in Graves' hyperthyroidism and ophthalmopathy. TCRdb passed the multiplex PCR reads through MiXCR, listing each CDR3 protein once. Seen here are a few hundred thousand distinct CDR3 sequences, approximately 14% observed once, and the top ten hold 7.3%. What was sequenced was blood. The source of these receptors is a woman aged 25 to 39 with Graves' hyperthyroidism. CDR3s include the opening cysteine and the closing phenylalanine or tryptophan. D genes are given only for firm matches. The size of a clone is reported for some rows only, either as once, few or many, or as a class for expanded clones.

TRBV11-1	NA	many	TRBJ2-2	CASSPSSVNTGELFF	TGTGCCAGCAGCCCCTCTAGCGTTAACACCGGGGAGCTGTTTTTT
TRBV5-1	TRBD2	many	TRBJ2-3	CASSFDPGLAATDTQYF	TGCGCCAGCAGCTTCGACCCGGGACTAGCAGCCACAGATACGCAGTATTTT
TRBV19	NA	many	TRBJ2-1	CASSIVTGGRGDNEQFF	TGTGCCAGTAGTATAGTAACCGGGGGCCGCGGAGACAATGAGCAGTTCTTC
TRBV27	NA	many	TRBJ1-5	CASSPARGRNQPQHF	TGTGCCAGCAGTCCCGCGAGGGGCCGCAATCAGCCCCAGCATTTT
TRBV6-5	TRBD2	many	TRBJ2-1	CASSYYVGLAGDNEQFF	TGTGCCAGCAGTTACTATGTCGGACTAGCGGGAGACAATGAGCAGTTCTTC
TRBV19	TRBD1	few	TRBJ1-5	CASSFFVGQPNQPQHF	TGTGCCAGTAGTTTTTTTGTGGGACAGCCCAATCAGCCCCAGCATTTT
TRBV19	NA	NA	TRBJ2-7	CASSINWNSYEQYF	TGTGCCAGTAGTATTAACTGGAACTCCTACGAGCAGTACTTC
TRBV20-1	NA	many	TRBJ2-2	CSAPLAGSNTGELFF	TGCAGTGCTCCCTTGGCGGGATCGAACACCGGGGAGCTGTTTTTT
TRBV28	TRBD1	many	TRBJ2-7	CASSRGQGWDEQYF	TGTGCCAGCAGTAGGGGACAGGGTTGGGACGAGCAGTACTTC
TRBV19	NA	NA	TRBJ2-7	CASSTRDDSYEQYF	TGTGCCAGTAGTACCCGGGACGACTCCTACGAGCAGTACTTC
TRBV19	NA	many	TRBJ2-3	CASSPLVLSTDTQYF	TGTGCCAGTAGTCCACTAGTACTCAGCACAGATACGCAGTATTTT
TRBV2	TRBD2	many	TRBJ2-7	CASSELTSEAYEQYF	TGTGCCAGCAGTGAACTGACTAGCGAGGCCTACGAGCAGTACTTC
TRBV27	TRBD2	many	TRBJ2-3	CASSLWPRERGDTQYF	TGTGCCAGCAGTTTATGGCCGCGGGAGCGGGGGGATACGCAGTATTTT
TRBV4-1	NA	NA	TRBJ1-5	CASSQDGPSNQPQHF	TGCGCCAGCAGCCAGGACGGCCCTAGCAATCAGCCCCAGCATTTT
TRBV13	TRBD2	few	TRBJ2-1	CASSKRLAGENEQFF	TGTGCCAGCAGCAAGAGACTAGCGGGAGAGAATGAGCAGTTCTTC
TRBV20-1	TRBD1	many	TRBJ1-5	CSATTGPQPQHF	TGCAGTGCGACGACAGGGCCCCAGCCCCAGCATTTT
TRBV6-2/TRBV6-3	NA	NA	TRBJ2-4	CASTPTGRGNIQYF	TGTGCCAGCACCCCTACAGGCAGGGGAAACATTCAGTACTTC
TRBV27	TRBD2	few	TRBJ2-3	CASSSLAGEFTDTQYF	TGTGCCAGCAGTTCTCTAGCGGGAGAGTTCACAGATACGCAGTATTTT
TRBV30	NA	many	TRBJ1-1	CAWSVWGNTEAFF	TGTGCCTGGAGTGTATGGGGGAACACTGAAGCTTTCTTT
TRBV7-9	NA	few	TRBJ1-2	CATWGAGETNYGYTF	TGTGCCACGTGGGGGGCAGGCGAAACTAACTATGGCTACACCTTC
TRBV28	NA	NA	TRBJ1-3	CASSLPRLSGNTIYF	TGTGCCAGCAGTTTACCCCGGCTCTCTGGAAACACCATATATTTT
TRBV20-1	TRBD2	many	TRBJ2-1	CSARGLAGGGEQFF	TGCAGTGCTAGGGGACTAGCGGGAGGAGGTGAGCAGTTCTTC
TRBV15	NA	few	TRBJ1-6	CATSRDEQGHSPLHF	TGTGCCACCAGCAGAGATGAACAGGGCCATTCACCCCTCCACTTT
TRBV30	NA	NA	TRBJ2-7	CAWAEGETYEQYF	TGTGCCTGGGCCGAGGGGGAGACCTACGAGCAGTACTTC
TRBV6-1	TRBD2	NA	TRBJ2-7	CASSQLRDYPHEQYF	TGTGCCAGCAGTCAACTCCGGGACTACCCCCACGAGCAGTACTTC
TRBV5-1	TRBD2	NA	TRBJ2-3	CASSPAWGGYTDTQYF	TGCGCCAGCAGCCCCGCTTGGGGGGGGTACACAGATACGCAGTATTTT
TRBV7-8	NA	few	TRBJ2-1	CASSSGLGQFF	TGTGCCAGCAGCTCAGGCCTGGGGCAGTTCTTC
TRBV20-1	NA	many	TRBJ1-5	CSARVPGSNQPQHF	TGCAGTGCTAGAGTTCCAGGGAGCAATCAGCCCCAGCATTTT
TRBV12-3/TRBV12-4	NA	few	TRBJ2-1	CASHVGNEQFF	TGTGCCAGCCATGTAGGGAATGAGCAGTTCTTC
TRBV5-6	NA	NA	TRBJ2-2	CASSWGPTGELFF	TGTGCCAGCAGCTGGGGTCCCACCGGGGAGCTGTTTTTT
TRBV20-1	TRBD2	many	TRBJ2-5	CSASPIAGPQETQYF	TGCAGTGCTTCCCCTATAGCGGGCCCACAAGAGACCCAGTACTTC
TRBV20-1	TRBD2	NA	TRBJ2-3	CSAFGLGRTIDTQYF	TGCAGTGCTTTCGGACTAGGAAGGACCATAGATACGCAGTATTTT
TRBV20-1	NA	NA	TRBJ1-4	CSVSWQMGEKLVF	TGCAGTGTTAGCTGGCAGATGGGTGAAAAACTGGTTTTT
TRBV12-3/TRBV12-4	NA	NA	TRBJ1-1	CASSLDTNTEAFF	TGTGCCAGCAGTTTGGACACCAACACTGAAGCTTTCTTT
TRBV24-1	NA	few	TRBJ2-3	CATSDRRSTDTQYF	TGTGCCACCAGTGATCGGAGGAGCACAGATACGCAGTATTTT
TRBV5-1	NA	few	TRBJ2-2	CASSLTGSPGELFF	TGCGCCAGCAGCTTGACAGGGTCCCCCGGGGAGCTGTTTTTT
TRBV5-1	NA	NA	TRBJ2-3	CASSSGGRLGADTQYF	TGCGCCAGCAGCTCAGGAGGAAGGCTTGGCGCAGATACGCAGTATTTT